The clone carrying this T cell receptor (beta chain) is a singleton in its sample. The sample belongs to a study of blood T cell repertoires in COVID-19. Germline V gives CDR1 LGHDT, CDR2 YNNKEL (reference sequence). The CDR3 sequence is 16 residues long. V was clipped by 4 bases and J by 2 bases; unmatched bases: 9. Sequencing was performed with immunoSEQ multiplex PCR; in TCRdb, only in-frame clones are kept and a portion is missing. The sample yields a few hundred thousand clones, around 85% seen once. This sequence originates from a woman aged 40 to 49 who had recovered from COVID-19. The chain recombines TRBV3-1 (or the pseudogene TRBV3-2) with TRBJ2-5; the match to TRBD1 covers 8 bases. Material for sequencing was PBMCs or T cells enriched from blood (not recorded which). CDR3 DNA sequence: TGTGCCAGCAGCCTGCTCACCGGGACAGGACAAGAGACCCAGTACTTC. The encoded protein is CASSLLTGTGQETQYF.